The 10 T cell receptor beta chains given below trace back to one sample, sequenced in a study of cytotoxic CD8 clonotypes in ibrutinib-treated CLL. Assay: immunoSEQ multiplex PCR; the TCRdb copy retains only in-frame clones and omits some. The sample contains 150,000 or so clones, around nine tenths of which appear only once. The sequenced sample was PBMCs, obtained at disease progression, from a patient treated with ibrutinib. Receptors originate from a human donor with chronic lymphocytic leukemia.

This chain links TRBV5-8 with TRBJ2-1, with D perhaps being TRBD1 or TRBD2 (5 bases each). Trimming pared 5 bases from V and 9 bases from J, leaving 21 bases between. Germline V gene sequence: CDR1 SGHTS, CDR2 YDEGEE. The CDR3 is 15 residues long. This CDR3 is CASRPGKKTGREQFF. Written as DNA, the CDR3 is TGTGCCAGCAGGCCGGGAAAAAAAACGGGGCGTGAGCAGTTCTTC.

The chain combines TRBV27 with TRBJ2-1, with 14 bases matching TRBD2. V dropped 6 bases and J dropped 0; count of bases not matched to a gene: 7. The CDR3 spans 18 residues. CDR1 and CDR2 from the germline V gene are MNHEY and SMNVEV (reference sequence). The CDR3 DNA reads TGTGCCAGCAGAGGACTAGCGGGAGGCAAAAGCTCCTACAATGAGCAGTTCTTC. Translation gives CASRGLAGGKSSYNEQFF.

V is TRBV5-1 and J is TRBJ1-2; a possible D gene is TRBD1 (5 bases). Trimming stripped 3 bases from V and 4 bases from J, with 16 bases between. The CDR3 consists of 15 residues. Germline CDR1 SGHRS, CDR2 YFSETQ. For the CDR3, the DNA is TGCGCCAGCAGCTCCGGGACGGCCGGATTCTATGGCTACACCTTC. Protein: CASSSGTAGFYGYTF.

In DNA, the CDR3 is TGTGCCAGTAGTACATACTATGGCTACACCTTC. Amino acids: CASSTYYGYTF. J is TRBJ1-2 and V is TRBV19; D gene ambiguous. The V gene lost 4 bases and the J gene lost 3 bases, with 3 bases spanning the gap. This CDR3 has 11 amino acids. The germline CDR1 and CDR2 sequences are LNHDA and SQIVND (reference sequence).

The chain's CDR3 is CASSKVAGEAQYF. The CDR3 region has the DNA TGTGCCAGCAGTAAAGTGGCAGGGGAAGCCCAGTACTTC. The chain recombines TRBV21-1 with TRBJ2-5; TRBD1, as called in the table, went unchecked against the DNA. TRBV21-1 corresponds to a pseudogene. The CDR3 covers 13 residues.

The V and J genes are TRBV5-6 and TRBJ2-1, with D perhaps being TRBD1 or TRBD2 (5 bases each). The germline V gene encodes CDR1 SGHDT and CDR2 YYEEEE. The CDR3 totals 14 residues. Trimming pared 4 bases from V and 10 bases from J, leaving 18 bases between. In nucleotides, the CDR3 is TGTGCCAGCAGCCCAGGGAGAAGGACCGGAGAGCAGTTCTTC. Its translation is CASSPGRRTGEQFF.

The rearrangement joins TRBV6-5 to TRBJ1-1, with D possibly being TRBD1 (6 bases). CDR3 length: 15 amino acids. V was shortened by 2 bases and J by 6 bases, with 16 bases between the two germline ends. CDR1 and CDR2 (germline): MNHEY, SVGAGI. For the CDR3, the DNA is TGTGCCAGCAGTTACATACAGGGTACGATTGCTGAAGCTTTCTTT. Its protein is CASSYIQGTIAEAFF.

The J gene is TRBJ2-1, the V gene TRBV9, with 11 nucleotides matching TRBD2. The CDR3 spans 16 residues. Losses at the gene ends were 6 bases for V and 7 bases for J; bases not matched to a gene: 12. The V gene's germline CDR1 is SGDLS and CDR2 YYNGEE. CDR3 DNA sequence: TGTGCCAGCACCGGGATTCCTAGCGGGAGGATGAATGAGCAGTTCTTC. Its protein product is CASTGIPSGRMNEQFF. Full variable domain (missing parts from reference TRBV9 and TRBJ2-1): DSGVTQTPKHLITATGQRVTLRCSPRSGDLSVYWYQQSLDQGLQFLIQYYNGEERAKGNILERFSAQQFPDLHSELNLSSLELGDSALYFCASTGIPSGRMNEQFFGPGTRLTVL.

The gene calls are TRBV7-3 and TRBJ2-5, with 8 bases that match TRBD1. Trimming removed 5 bases from V and 2 bases from J; junction bases left unmatched: 7. The CDR3 sequence is 15 residues long. Germline CDR1 reads SGHTA; CDR2 reads FQGTGA. The DNA for the CDR3 is TGTGCCAGCAGCCTCCGGACAGGGCAGCAAGAGACCCAGTACTTC. It encodes CASSLRTGQQETQYF.

This clone was seen a few times. The V and J genes are TRBV5-4 and TRBJ1-2; D remains unclear. V lost 0 bases to trimming and J lost 3 bases, with 12 bases between them. The CDR3 spans 15 residues. The germline V gene encodes CDR1 SGHNT and CDR2 YYREEE (reference sequence). CDR3: CASSLETRGYYGYTF. CDR3 nucleotides: TGTGCCAGCAGCTTGGAGACTCGGGGTTACTATGGCTACACCTTC.